This TCR beta chain was sequenced for a study of T cell responses to AZD1222 COVID-19 vaccine. Regarding the study as a whole: Mostly white British, mostly female donors; authors suggested clonal diversity may be underestimated.

The data were produced by immunoSEQ multiplex PCR, yet TCRdb's version contains in-frame clones alone and is incomplete. The sample carries more than 100,000 clones, about 85% recorded once. Germline loops: CDR1 SGHTS, CDR2 YDEGEE. The CDR3 is 16 amino acids. V trimming: 4 bases; J trimming: 0 bases; junction bases outside the gene matches: 8. Worth noting for this clone: Antigen specificity is unknown.

The J gene is TRBJ1-2, the V gene TRBV5-8; 8 nucleotides line up with TRBD1. This receptor was taken from an adult in good health. The sample was peripheral blood, taken on day 0 of AZD1222 vaccination. This CDR3 is CASSQIQGEANYGYTF. As DNA, the CDR3 is TGTGCCAGCAGCCAAATACAGGGGGAAGCTAACTATGGCTACACCTTC.